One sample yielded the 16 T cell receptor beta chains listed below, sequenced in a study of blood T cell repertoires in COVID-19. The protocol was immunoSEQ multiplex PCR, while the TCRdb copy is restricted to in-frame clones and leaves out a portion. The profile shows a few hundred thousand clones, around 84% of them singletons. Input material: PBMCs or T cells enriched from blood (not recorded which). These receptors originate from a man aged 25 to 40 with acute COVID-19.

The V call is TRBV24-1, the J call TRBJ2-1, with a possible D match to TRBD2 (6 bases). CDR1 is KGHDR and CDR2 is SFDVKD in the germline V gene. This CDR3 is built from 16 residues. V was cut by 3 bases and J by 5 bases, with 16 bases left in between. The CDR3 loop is CATSDPAWGDHNEQFF. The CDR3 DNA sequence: TGTGCCACCAGTGATCCGGCCTGGGGGGACCACAATGAGCAGTTCTTC.

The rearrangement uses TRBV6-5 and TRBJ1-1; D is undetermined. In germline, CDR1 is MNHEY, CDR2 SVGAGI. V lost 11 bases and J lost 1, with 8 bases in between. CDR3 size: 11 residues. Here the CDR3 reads CARASNTEAFF. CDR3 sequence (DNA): TGTGCCCGCGCATCGAACACTGAAGCTTTCTTT.

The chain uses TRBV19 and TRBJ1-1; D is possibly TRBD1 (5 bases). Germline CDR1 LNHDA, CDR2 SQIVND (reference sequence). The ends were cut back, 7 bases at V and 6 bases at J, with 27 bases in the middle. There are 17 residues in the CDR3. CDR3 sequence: CASTLGLGLAKIAEAFF. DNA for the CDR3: TGTGCCAGTACCCTGGGACTCGGGTTAGCTAAAATCGCTGAAGCTTTCTTT. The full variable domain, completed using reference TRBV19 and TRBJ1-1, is DGGITQSPKYLFRKEGQNVTLSCEQNLNHDAMYWYRQDPGQGLRLIYYSQIVNDFQKGDIAEGYSVSREKKESFPLTVTSAQKNPTAFYLCASTLGLGLAKIAEAFFGQGTRLTVV.

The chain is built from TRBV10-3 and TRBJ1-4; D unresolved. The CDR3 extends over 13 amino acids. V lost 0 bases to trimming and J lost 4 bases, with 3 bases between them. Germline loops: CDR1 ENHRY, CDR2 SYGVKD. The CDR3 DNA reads TGTGCCATCAGTGAGTCCAGTAATGAAAAACTGTTTTTT. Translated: CAISESSNEKLFF.

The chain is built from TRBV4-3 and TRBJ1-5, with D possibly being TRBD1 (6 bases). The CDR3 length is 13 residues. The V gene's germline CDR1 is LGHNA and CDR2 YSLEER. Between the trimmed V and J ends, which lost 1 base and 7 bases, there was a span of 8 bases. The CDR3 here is CASSQGTAQPQHF. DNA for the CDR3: TGCGCCAGCAGCCAAGGGACAGCCCAGCCCCAGCATTTT.

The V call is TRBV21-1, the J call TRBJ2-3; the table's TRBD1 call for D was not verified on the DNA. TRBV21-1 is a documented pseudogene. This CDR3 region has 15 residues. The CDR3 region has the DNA TGTGCCAGCAGCAAACAAGGACAGCCGATAGATACGCAGTATTTT. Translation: CASSKQGQPIDTQYF.

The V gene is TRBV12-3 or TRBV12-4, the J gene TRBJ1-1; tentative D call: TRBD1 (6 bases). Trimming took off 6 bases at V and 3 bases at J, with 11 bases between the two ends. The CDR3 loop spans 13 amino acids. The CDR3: CASSLTGYTEAFF. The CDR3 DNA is TGTGCCAGCAGCCTGACAGGATACACTGAAGCTTTCTTT.

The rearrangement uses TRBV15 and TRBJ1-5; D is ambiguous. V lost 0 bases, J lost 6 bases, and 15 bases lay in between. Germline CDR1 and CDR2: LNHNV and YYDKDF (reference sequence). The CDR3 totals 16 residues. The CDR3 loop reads CATSRDRMGSPQPQHF. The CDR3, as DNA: TGTGCCACCAGCAGAGATCGTATGGGCTCACCTCAGCCCCAGCATTTT.

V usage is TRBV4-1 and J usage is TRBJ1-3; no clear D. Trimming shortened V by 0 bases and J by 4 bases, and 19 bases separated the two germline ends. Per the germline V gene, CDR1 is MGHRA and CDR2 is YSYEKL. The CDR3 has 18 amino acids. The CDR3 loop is CASSQDQIASVAGNTIYF. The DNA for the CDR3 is TGCGCCAGCAGCCAAGATCAAATTGCTTCGGTCGCCGGAAACACCATATATTTT.

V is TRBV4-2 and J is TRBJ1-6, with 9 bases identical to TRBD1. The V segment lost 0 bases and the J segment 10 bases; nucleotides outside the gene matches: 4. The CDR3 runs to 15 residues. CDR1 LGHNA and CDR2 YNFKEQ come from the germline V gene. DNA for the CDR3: TGTGCCAGCAGCCAAGAAAACAGGGGGCAATCACCCCTCCACTTT. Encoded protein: CASSQENRGQSPLHF.

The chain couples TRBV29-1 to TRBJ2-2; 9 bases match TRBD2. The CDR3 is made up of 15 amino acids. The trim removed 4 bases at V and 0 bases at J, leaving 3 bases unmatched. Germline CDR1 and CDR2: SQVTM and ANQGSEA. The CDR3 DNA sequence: TGCAGCGTTGCCGGCGGGGGGGCGAACACCGGGGAGCTGTTTTTT. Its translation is CSVAGGGANTGELFF.

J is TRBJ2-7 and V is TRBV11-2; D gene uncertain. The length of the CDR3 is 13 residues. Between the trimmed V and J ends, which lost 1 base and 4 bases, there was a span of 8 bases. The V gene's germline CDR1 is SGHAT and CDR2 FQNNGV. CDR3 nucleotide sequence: TGTGCCAGCAGCTTAGGGCAGTTTTACGAGCAGTACGTC. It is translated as CASSLGQFYEQYV.

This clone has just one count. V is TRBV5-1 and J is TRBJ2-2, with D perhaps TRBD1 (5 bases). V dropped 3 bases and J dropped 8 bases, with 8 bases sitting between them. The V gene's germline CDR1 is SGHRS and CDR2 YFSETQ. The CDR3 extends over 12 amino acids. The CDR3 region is CASSSQGGELFF. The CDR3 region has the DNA TGCGCCAGCAGCTCCCAGGGTGGGGAGCTGTTTTTT.

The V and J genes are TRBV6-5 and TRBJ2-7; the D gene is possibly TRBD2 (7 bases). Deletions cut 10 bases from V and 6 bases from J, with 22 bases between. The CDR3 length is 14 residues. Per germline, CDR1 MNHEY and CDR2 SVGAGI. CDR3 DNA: TGTGCCACGTCAGTGGGGGGGCCGGTGTCCGAGCAGTACGTC. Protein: CATSVGGPVSEQYV.

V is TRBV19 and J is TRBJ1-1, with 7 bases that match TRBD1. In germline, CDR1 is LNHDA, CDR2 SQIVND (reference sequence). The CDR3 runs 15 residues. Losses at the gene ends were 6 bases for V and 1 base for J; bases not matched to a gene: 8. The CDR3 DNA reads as TGTGCCAGTAGCGAAACAGGGGCTGGGAACACTGAAGCTTTCTTT. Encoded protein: CASSETGAGNTEAFF.

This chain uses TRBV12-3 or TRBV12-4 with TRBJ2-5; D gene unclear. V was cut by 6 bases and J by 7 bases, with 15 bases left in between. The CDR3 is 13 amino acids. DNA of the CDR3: TGTGCCAGCAGCCGCTTTGAACCGGGGACCCAGTACTTC. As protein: CASSRFEPGTQYF.